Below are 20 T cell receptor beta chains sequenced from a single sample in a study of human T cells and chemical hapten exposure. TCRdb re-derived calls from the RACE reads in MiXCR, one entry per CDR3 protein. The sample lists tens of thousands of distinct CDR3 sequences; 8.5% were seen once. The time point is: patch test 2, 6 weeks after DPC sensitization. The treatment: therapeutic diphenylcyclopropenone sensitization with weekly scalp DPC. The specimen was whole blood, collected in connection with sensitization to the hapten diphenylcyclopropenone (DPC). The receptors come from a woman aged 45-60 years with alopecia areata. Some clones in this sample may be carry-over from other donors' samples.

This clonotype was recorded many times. CDR3 region: CASVGNYGYTF. CDR3 coding DNA: TGTGCCAGCGTAGGGAACTATGGCTACACCTTC. The rearrangement links TRBV6-6 to TRBJ1-2, with unresolved D. Germline values: CDR1 MNHNY, CDR2 SVGAGI (reference sequence). V was shortened by 8 bases and J by 2 bases, with 6 bases between the two germline ends. This CDR3 spans 11 amino acids.

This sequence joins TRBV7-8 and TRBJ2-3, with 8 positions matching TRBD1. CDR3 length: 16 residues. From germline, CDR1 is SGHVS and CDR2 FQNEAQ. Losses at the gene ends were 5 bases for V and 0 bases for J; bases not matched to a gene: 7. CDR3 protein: CASSKRGTGSTDTQYF. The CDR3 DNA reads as TGTGCCAGCAGCAAGAGGGGGACAGGCAGCACAGATACGCAGTATTTT.

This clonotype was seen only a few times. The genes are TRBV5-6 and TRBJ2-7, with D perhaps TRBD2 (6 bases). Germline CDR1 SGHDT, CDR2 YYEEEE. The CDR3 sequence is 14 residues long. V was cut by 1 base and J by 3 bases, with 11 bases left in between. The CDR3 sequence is CASSLRGTFYEQYF. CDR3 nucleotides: TGTGCCAGCAGCTTGCGGGGGACCTTCTACGAGCAGTACTTC.

The CDR3 DNA reads TGCAGCGTTAAACAGGGGAAAACCGGGGAGCTGTTTTTT. It yields the protein CSVKQGKTGELFF. The gene calls are TRBV29-1 and TRBJ2-2; 7 nucleotides match TRBD1. With 5 bases clipped from V and 5 bases from J, the junction kept 5 bases outside the gene matches. CDR1 SQVTM and CDR2 ANQGSEA come from the germline V gene. The CDR3 totals 13 residues.

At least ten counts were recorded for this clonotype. The CDR3 DNA follows: TGCGCCAGCAGCGTACAGGTCTACCAAGAGACCCAGTACTTC. Its protein product is CASSVQVYQETQYF. The chain has TRBV5-1 and TRBJ2-5, with D possibly matching TRBD1 (5 bases). The CDR3 has 14 residues. V gave up 4 bases and J gave up 0 bases, with 10 bases separating them. Germline lookup yields CDR1 SGHRS and CDR2 YFSETQ.

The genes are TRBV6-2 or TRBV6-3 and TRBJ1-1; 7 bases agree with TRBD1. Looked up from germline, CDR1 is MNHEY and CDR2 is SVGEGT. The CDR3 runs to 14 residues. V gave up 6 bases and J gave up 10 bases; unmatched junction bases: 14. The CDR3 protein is CASREGGATLRAFF. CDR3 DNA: TGTGCCAGCAGAGAAGGGGGCGCGACTCTTAGAGCTTTCTTT.

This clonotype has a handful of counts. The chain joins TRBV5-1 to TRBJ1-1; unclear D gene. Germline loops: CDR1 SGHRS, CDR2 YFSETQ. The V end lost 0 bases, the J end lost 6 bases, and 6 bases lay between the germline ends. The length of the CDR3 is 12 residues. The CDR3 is CASSLAGPEAFF. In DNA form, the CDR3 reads TGCGCCAGCAGCTTGGCTGGTCCTGAAGCTTTCTTT.

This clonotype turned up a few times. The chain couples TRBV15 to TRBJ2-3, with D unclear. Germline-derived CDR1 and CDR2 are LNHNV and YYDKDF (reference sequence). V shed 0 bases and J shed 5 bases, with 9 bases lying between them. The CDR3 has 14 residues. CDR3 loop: CATSRDLPGDTQYF. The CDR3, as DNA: TGTGCCACCAGCAGAGATCTCCCGGGAGATACGCAGTATTTT.

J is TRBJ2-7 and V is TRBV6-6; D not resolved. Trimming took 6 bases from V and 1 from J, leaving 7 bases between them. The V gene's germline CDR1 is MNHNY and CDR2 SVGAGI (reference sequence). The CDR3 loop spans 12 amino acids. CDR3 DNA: TGTGCCAGCAGGGAAACATCCTACGAGCAGTACTTC. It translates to CASRETSYEQYF.

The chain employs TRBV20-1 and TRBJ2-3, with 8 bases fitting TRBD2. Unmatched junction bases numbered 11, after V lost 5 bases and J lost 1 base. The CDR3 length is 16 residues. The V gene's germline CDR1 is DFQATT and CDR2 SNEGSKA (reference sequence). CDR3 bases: TGCAGTGCTTCGCAAAGACTAGCGAGACGCACAGATACGCAGTATTTT. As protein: CSASQRLARRTDTQYF.

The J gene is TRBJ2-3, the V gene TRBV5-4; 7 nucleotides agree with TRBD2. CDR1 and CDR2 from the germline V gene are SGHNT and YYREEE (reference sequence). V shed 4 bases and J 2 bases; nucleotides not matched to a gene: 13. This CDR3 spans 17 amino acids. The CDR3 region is CASSPMIPGGYTDTQYF. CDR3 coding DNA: TGTGCCAGCAGCCCTATGATTCCGGGAGGTTACACAGATACGCAGTATTTT. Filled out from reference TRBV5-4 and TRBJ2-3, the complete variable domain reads ETGVTQSPTHLIKTRGQQVTLRCSSQSGHNTVSWYQQALGQGPQFIFQYYREEENGRGNFPPRFSGLQFPNYSSELNVNALELDDSALYLCASSPMIPGGYTDTQYFGPGTRLTVL.

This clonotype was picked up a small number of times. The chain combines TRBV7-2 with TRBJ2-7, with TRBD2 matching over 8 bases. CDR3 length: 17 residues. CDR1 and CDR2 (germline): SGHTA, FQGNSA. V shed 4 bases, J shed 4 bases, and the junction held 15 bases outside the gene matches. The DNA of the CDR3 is TGTGCCAGCAGCTCAAGGATGTCGGCGGGAGGACTATACGAGCAGTACTTC. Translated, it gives CASSSRMSAGGLYEQYF.

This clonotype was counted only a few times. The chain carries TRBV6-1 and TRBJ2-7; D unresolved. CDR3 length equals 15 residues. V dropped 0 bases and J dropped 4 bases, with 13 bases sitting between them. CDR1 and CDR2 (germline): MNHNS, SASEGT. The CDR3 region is CASSEAPTIEYEQYF. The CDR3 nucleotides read TGTGCCAGCAGTGAAGCGCCCACGATTGAGTACGAGCAGTACTTC.

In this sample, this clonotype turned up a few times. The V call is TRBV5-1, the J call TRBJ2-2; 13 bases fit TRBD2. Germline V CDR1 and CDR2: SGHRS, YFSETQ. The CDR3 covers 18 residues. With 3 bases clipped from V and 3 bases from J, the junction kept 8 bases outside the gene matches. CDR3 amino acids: CASSSGLAGDADTGELFF. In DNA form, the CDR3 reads TGCGCCAGCAGCTCCGGACTAGCGGGAGACGCGGACACCGGGGAGCTGTTTTTT. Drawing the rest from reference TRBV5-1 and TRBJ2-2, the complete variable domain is KAGVTQTPRYLIKTRGQQVTLSCSPISGHRSVSWYQQTPGQGLQFLFEYFSETQRNKGNFPGRFSGRQFSNSRSEMNVSTLELGDSALYLCASSSGLAGDADTGELFFGEGSRLTVL.

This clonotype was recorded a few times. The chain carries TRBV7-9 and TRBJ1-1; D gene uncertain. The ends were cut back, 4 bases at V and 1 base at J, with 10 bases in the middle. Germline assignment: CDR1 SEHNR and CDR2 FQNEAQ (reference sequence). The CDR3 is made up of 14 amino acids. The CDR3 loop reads CASSSTGQNTEAFF. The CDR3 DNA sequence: TGTGCCAGCAGCTCGACGGGTCAGAACACTGAAGCTTTCTTT.

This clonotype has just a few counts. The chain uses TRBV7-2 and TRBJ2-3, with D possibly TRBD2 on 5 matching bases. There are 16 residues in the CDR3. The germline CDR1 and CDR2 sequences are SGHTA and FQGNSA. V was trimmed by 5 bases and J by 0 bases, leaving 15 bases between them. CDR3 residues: CASSPLGGPSTDTQYF. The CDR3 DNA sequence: TGTGCCAGCAGCCCCCTGGGCGGGCCCAGCACAGATACGCAGTATTTT.

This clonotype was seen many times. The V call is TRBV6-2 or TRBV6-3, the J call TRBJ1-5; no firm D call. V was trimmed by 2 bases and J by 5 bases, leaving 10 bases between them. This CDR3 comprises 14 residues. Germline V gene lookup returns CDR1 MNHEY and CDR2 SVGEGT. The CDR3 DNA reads TGTGCCAGCAGTTACGGGGAGGGCCATCAGCCCCAGCATTTT. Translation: CASSYGEGHQPQHF.

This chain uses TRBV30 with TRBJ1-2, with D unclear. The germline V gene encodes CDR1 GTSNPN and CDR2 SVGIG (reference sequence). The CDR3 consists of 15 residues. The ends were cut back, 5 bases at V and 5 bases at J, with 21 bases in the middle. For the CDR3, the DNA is TGTGCCTGGGGGCCGCAGGACCGGCTTGGGTATGGCTACACCTTC. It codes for CAWGPQDRLGYGYTF.

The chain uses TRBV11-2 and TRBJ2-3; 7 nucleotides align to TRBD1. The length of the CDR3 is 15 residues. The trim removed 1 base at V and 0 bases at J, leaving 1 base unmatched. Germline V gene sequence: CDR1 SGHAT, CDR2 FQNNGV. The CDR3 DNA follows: TGTGCCAGCAGCTTAGTGACAGGGAGCACAGATACGCAGTATTTT. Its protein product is CASSLVTGSTDTQYF.

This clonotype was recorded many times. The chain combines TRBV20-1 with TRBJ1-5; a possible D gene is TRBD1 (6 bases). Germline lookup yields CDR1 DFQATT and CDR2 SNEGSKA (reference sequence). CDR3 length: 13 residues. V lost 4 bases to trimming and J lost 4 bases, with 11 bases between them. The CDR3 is CSATGTSNQPQHF. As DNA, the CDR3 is TGCAGTGCTACCGGGACAAGTAATCAGCCCCAGCATTTT.